The 15 T cell receptor beta chains listed next were all sequenced from one sample in a study of cytomegalovirus exposure and HLA in healthy donors. 60 Vbeta and 13 Jbeta primers were used in PCR. Profiled with immunoSEQ multiplex PCR; TCRdb holds only in-frame clones, not every one. This table lists approximately 75,000 clones. The material sequenced was PBMCs. Receptors originate from a man aged 40-50 years in good health and CMV-seronegative.

This rearrangement joins TRBV6-1 to TRBJ1-5; 7 bases fit TRBD1. Germline loops: CDR1 MNHNS, CDR2 SASEGT. Trimming cost V 10 bases and J 1 base; bases outside gene matches: 10. There are 15 residues in the CDR3. The CDR3 protein is CATRTGTVSNQPQHF. Here the CDR3 DNA reads TGTGCCACTAGAACCGGGACAGTAAGCAATCAGCCCCAGCATTTT.

This chain links TRBV5-1 with TRBJ2-3; TRBD1 matches at 7 bases. CDR1 SGHRS and CDR2 YFSETQ come from the germline V gene. V gave up 3 bases and J gave up 9 bases; unmatched junction bases: 16. The CDR3 is 16 amino acids. CDR3 DNA sequence: TGCGCCAGCAGCTGGAACCGGGACAGTGCCTCGGAGACGCAGTATTTT. Translated, it gives CASSWNRDSASETQYF.

The DNA for the CDR3 is TGTGCCATCAGGGGCGGGACAGATGAAGCTTTCTTT. It translates to CAIRGGTDEAFF. This chain joins TRBV10-3 and TRBJ1-1; 7 nucleotides agree with TRBD1. The CDR3 covers 12 residues. Germline values: CDR1 ENHRY, CDR2 SYGVKD. Trimming cost V 6 bases and J 7 bases; bases outside gene matches: 5.

The chain combines TRBV30 with TRBJ1-1; D is unclear. The CDR3 runs 16 residues. Germline CDR1 reads GTSNPN; CDR2 reads SVGIG (reference sequence). The V and J ends lost 0 bases and 8 bases respectively, with 22 bases between them. Written as DNA, the CDR3 is TGTGCCTGGAGTGTATCGCCGATGTGGAGGGAGACGGAAGCTTTCTTT. Translated: CAWSVSPMWRETEAFF.

V usage is TRBV5-8 and J usage is TRBJ1-2, with TRBD1 matching 7 bases. The germline CDR1 and CDR2 sequences are SGHTS and YDEGEE. The CDR3 length is 15 residues. Trimming removed 3 bases from V and 4 bases from J; junction bases left unmatched: 9. The CDR3 DNA reads TGTGCCAGCAGCTCGGGGGACAGAGTTTTCTATGGCTACACCTTC. Protein sequence: CASSSGDRVFYGYTF.

Points on this clone: Its ends do not fully match the called genes, so a read error is possible. The J gene is TRBJ2-3, the V gene TRBV9; D is possibly TRBD2 (6 bases). Germline CDR1 reads SGDLS; CDR2 reads YYNGEE. The CDR3 has 14 amino acids. This chain's CDR3 is CASSVDFGRDTQYF. CDR3 coding DNA: TGTGCCAGCAGTGTAGATTTCGGGAGAGATACGCAGTATTTT.

V is TRBV5-1 and J is TRBJ2-1, with 14 bases lining up with TRBD2. This CDR3 region has 15 residues. Looked up from germline, CDR1 is SGHRS and CDR2 is YFSETQ. The junction had 5 bases not matched to a gene; V was cut back by 5 bases and J by 7 bases. DNA for the CDR3: TGCGCCAGCAGTGGGGGACTAGCGGGAGATAATGAGCAGTTCTTC. It is translated as CASSGGLAGDNEQFF.

The chain has TRBV2 and TRBJ1-5; D call uncertain. Per the germline V gene, CDR1 is SNHLY and CDR2 is FYNNEI. The V and J ends lost 2 bases and 7 bases respectively, with 12 bases between them. The CDR3 contains 14 residues. The CDR3 DNA is TGTGCCAGCAGTGAAATGGGCCAGATCCAGCCCCAGCATTTT. Residues: CASSEMGQIQPQHF. Filled out from reference TRBV2 and TRBJ1-5, the complete variable domain reads EPEVTQTPSHQVTQMGQEVILRCVPISNHLYFYWYRQILGQKVEFLVSFYNNEISEKSEIFDDQFSVERPDGSNFTLKIRSTKLEDSAMYFCASSEMGQIQPQHFGDGTRLSIL.

This rearrangement joins TRBV30 to TRBJ1-1; D perhaps matches TRBD1 (5 bases). The CDR3 is made up of 10 amino acids. The V gene's germline CDR1 is GTSNPN and CDR2 SVGIG (reference sequence). V lost 5 bases, J lost 9 bases, and 10 bases lay in between. The CDR3 spells CAWGRGKAFF. The CDR3 region has the DNA TGTGCCTGGGGGAGGGGAAAAGCTTTCTTT.

The J gene is TRBJ2-1, the V gene TRBV4-3; 8 nucleotides match TRBD1. This CDR3 is 15 amino acids long. J gave up 12 bases and V 5 bases, and 15 bases lay outside the gene matches. Germline CDR1 LGHNA, CDR2 YSLEER. The CDR3 DNA follows: TGCGCCAGCAGCATAACCGGGACAGGCCATCAGGGGCAGTTCTTC. Translated: CASSITGTGHQGQFF.

This sequence joins TRBV5-6 and TRBJ1-1, with D possibly TRBD1 on 6 matching bases. The germline V and J ends were trimmed by 7 bases and 1 base, with 17 bases remaining between them. Germline CDR1 SGHDT, CDR2 YYEEEE. This CDR3 has 15 residues. CDR3 sequence: CASGRGARENTEAFF. DNA for the CDR3: TGTGCCAGCGGTCGGGGGGCCCGGGAGAACACTGAAGCTTTCTTT.

In nucleotides, the CDR3 is TGTGCCTGGAGTGTATCTCCCTCTGGGGCCAACGTCCTGACTTTC. Translation: CAWSVSPSGANVLTF. The genes are TRBV30 and TRBJ2-6; unclear D gene. V gave up 0 bases and J gave up 0 bases, with 6 bases separating them. CDR1 is GTSNPN, CDR2 SVGIG, per germline (reference sequence). CDR3 length equals 15 residues.

The J gene is TRBJ2-5, the V gene TRBV5-6, with 9 bases identical to TRBD2. Germline trimming cut 3 bases from V and 5 bases from J; bases unmatched to any gene: 17. Germline values: CDR1 SGHDT, CDR2 YYEEEE. The CDR3 length is 18 residues. The CDR3 DNA reads as TGTGCCAGCAGCTGGGGGCCCTCGCGGGGGGGATTCTTGGAGACCCAGTACTTC. It translates to CASSWGPSRGGFLETQYF.

The chain's CDR3 is CASTVTGVSQETQYF. DNA for the CDR3: TGTGCCAGCACCGTGACAGGGGTATCTCAAGAGACCCAGTACTTC. The chain has TRBV7-8 and TRBJ2-5; 8 bases align to TRBD1. The V gene's germline CDR1 is SGHVS and CDR2 FQNEAQ. The CDR3 loop spans 15 amino acids. Losses at the gene ends were 7 bases for V and 2 bases for J; bases not matched to a gene: 9.

The rearrangement uses TRBV6-5 and TRBJ1-5, with D maybe TRBD1 (5 bases). CDR1 is MNHEY and CDR2 is SVGAGI in the germline V gene. The CDR3 loop spans 14 amino acids. The V end lost 6 bases, the J end lost 13 bases, and 22 bases lay between the germline ends. CDR3 region: CASRRSMDKSEQHF. For the CDR3, the DNA is TGTGCCAGCAGACGAAGTATGGACAAATCCGAGCAGCATTTT.